What follows are 26 T cell receptor beta chains derived from one specimen sequenced in a study of blood T cell repertoires in COVID-19 (dated by TCRdb to about 2020). The library was prepared using the immunoSEQ multiplex PCR assay. Sourced from immuneACCESS, this table was stored by TCRdb with only in-frame sequences that have V and J called. A share of the clones is absent; for the studies checked, an unresolved V gene accounts for under half, and the remainder has no known explanation. The sample yields about 200,000 clones; approximately 88% were counted once. The ten top clones hold approximately 8.1% of the sample. Material: PBMCs or T cells enriched from blood (not recorded which). These receptors came from a woman between 18 and 30 years old who had recovered from COVID-19.

The V call is TRBV27, the J call TRBJ1-5; 10 bases are shared with TRBD1. V shed 4 bases and J 6 bases; nucleotides not matched to a gene: 3. This CDR3 contains 14 residues. Germline CDR1 and CDR2: MNHEY and SMNVEV (reference sequence). CDR3 sequence: CASSSDRGTQPQHF. For the CDR3, the DNA is TGTGCCAGCAGTTCGGACAGGGGGACTCAGCCCCAGCATTTT.

The chain carries TRBV2 and TRBJ1-5; D perhaps matches TRBD1 (5 bases). Looked up from germline, CDR1 is SNHLY and CDR2 is FYNNEI. The V gene lost 10 bases and the J gene lost 2 bases, with 15 bases spanning the gap. CDR3 length: 14 amino acids. CDR3 sequence reads: CATRGDGGNQPQHF. Written as DNA, the CDR3 is TGTGCCACACGGGGGGACGGGGGCAATCAGCCCCAGCATTTT.

This chain uses TRBV5-1 with TRBJ1-3; TRBD1 matches at 8 bases. This CDR3 has 16 amino acids. CDR1 and CDR2 (germline): SGHRS, YFSETQ. V lost 0 bases to trimming and J lost 4 bases; unmatched junction nucleotides: 6. The CDR3 nucleotides are TGCGCCAGCAGCTTGGAGCAGGGGGCAATCGGAAACACCATATATTTT. Translation: CASSLEQGAIGNTIYF. Full variable domain (remainder filled in from reference TRBV5-1 and TRBJ1-3): KAGVTQTPRYLIKTRGQQVTLSCSPISGHRSVSWYQQTPGQGLQFLFEYFSETQRNKGNFPGRFSGRQFSNSRSEMNVSTLELGDSALYLCASSLEQGAIGNTIYFGEGSWLTVV.

The gene calls are TRBV27 and TRBJ1-1, with D maybe TRBD1 (6 bases). Trimming left V 2 bases short and J 1 base short, with 8 bases between. The germline V gene has CDR1 MNHEY and CDR2 SMNVEV (reference sequence). This CDR3 comprises 14 residues. The CDR3 loop reads CASSLRQENTEAFF. For the CDR3, the DNA is TGTGCCAGCAGTTTACGACAGGAGAACACTGAAGCTTTCTTT.

The chain employs TRBV28 and TRBJ1-5; tentative D call: TRBD1 (5 bases). V was trimmed by 5 bases and J by 4 bases, leaving 18 bases between them. Germline loops: CDR1 MDHEN, CDR2 SYDVKM. The CDR3 spans 16 residues. CDR3 DNA: TGTGCCAGCAGTCCACTGGGGCAGGGCGAAAATCAGCCCCAGCATTTT. This gives the protein CASSPLGQGENQPQHF.

This clone is a singleton in its sample. The rearrangement joins TRBV28 to TRBJ1-1; 8 bases are a match to TRBD1. V trimming: 8 bases; J trimming: 7 bases; junction bases outside the gene matches: 9. The V gene's germline CDR1 is MDHEN and CDR2 SYDVKM. This CDR3 is 13 amino acids long. CDR3 DNA sequence: TGTGCCAGCGCCTCGGGACAGGATTTTGAAGCTTTCTTT. It encodes CASASGQDFEAFF.

This clone has a handful of counts. CDR3 DNA: TGTGCCAGCAGCCAAGCGTTGGCGGGGGGGAGCACAGATACGCAGTATTTT. It codes for CASSQALAGGSTDTQYF. This rearrangement joins TRBV4-2 to TRBJ2-3; TRBD2 matches at 9 bases. V gave up 1 base and J gave up 0 bases; unmatched junction bases: 5. CDR1 LGHNA and CDR2 YNFKEQ come from the germline V gene. The CDR3 runs 17 residues.

CDR3 DNA: TGTGCCAGCAGCCTAAGACAGAGCACAGATACGCAGTATTTT. This sequence encodes CASSLRQSTDTQYF. The genes are TRBV3-1 (or the pseudogene TRBV3-2) and TRBJ2-3, with a weak D call TRBD1 (5 bases). Trimming took off 4 bases at V and 0 bases at J, with 8 bases between the two ends. Germline assignment: CDR1 LGHDT and CDR2 YNNKEL (reference sequence). CDR3 size: 14 residues.

The table lists this clone with a few counts. The rearrangement joins TRBV27 to TRBJ1-6; 12 bases are shared with TRBD1. Germline CDR1 and CDR2: MNHEY and SMNVEV (reference sequence). The V and J ends lost 5 bases and 17 bases, in that order; junction bases with no gene match: 10. This CDR3 spans 14 amino acids. The CDR3 DNA reads TGTGCCAGCAGTCCCGGGACAGGGGGCTCCTCTTTCCACTTT. It yields the protein CASSPGTGGSSFHF.

The gene calls are TRBV24-1 and TRBJ1-5; D is possibly TRBD1 (6 bases). Germline CDR1 is KGHDR and CDR2 is SFDVKD. This CDR3 comprises 18 residues. V lost 5 bases and J 1 base, leaving 20 bases between the germline ends. The CDR3 loop is CATSVICRGRRSNQPQHF. In nucleotides, the CDR3 is TGTGCCACCAGTGTTATTTGCAGGGGAAGGAGAAGCAATCAGCCCCAGCATTTT.

This chain uses TRBV7-9 with TRBJ1-6; 7 nucleotides line up with TRBD1. The V segment lost 4 bases and the J segment 8 bases; nucleotides outside the gene matches: 8. The CDR3 is made up of 15 amino acids. Germline loops: CDR1 SEHNR, CDR2 FQNEAQ (reference sequence). CDR3: CASSYRQGRDSPLHF. In DNA, the CDR3 is TGTGCCAGCAGCTACAGACAGGGTCGTGATTCACCCCTCCACTTT.

This chain connects TRBV5-1 to TRBJ2-5, with TRBD2 identical over 7 bases. The CDR3 spans 17 residues. Losses at the gene ends were 1 base for V and 2 bases for J; bases not matched to a gene: 11. CDR1 and CDR2 from the germline V gene are SGHRS and YFSETQ. DNA for the CDR3: TGCGCCAGCAGCTTGATGGGGTTCAGCGGGGCACAAGAGACCCAGTACTTC. Protein product: CASSLMGFSGAQETQYF.

This chain uses TRBV11-2 with TRBJ1-2; 7 bases line up with TRBD1. The CDR3 spans 13 residues. Germline trimming cut 5 bases from V and 2 bases from J; bases unmatched to any gene: 2. Germline values: CDR1 SGHAT, CDR2 FQNNGV. CDR3 bases: TGTGCCAGCAGCCCGGACAGGAACTATGGCTACACCTTC. It specifies CASSPDRNYGYTF.

In its sample, this clone was seen once. The chain combines TRBV5-1 with TRBJ2-7, with D maybe TRBD2 (6 bases). Trimming left V 3 bases short and J 3 bases short, with 10 bases between. Germline lookup yields CDR1 SGHRS and CDR2 YFSETQ. The CDR3 has 13 amino acids. CDR3 region: CASSWREGYEQYF. CDR3 nucleotide sequence: TGCGCCAGCAGCTGGAGGGAAGGCTACGAGCAGTACTTC. Variable domain in full (rest from reference TRBV5-1 and TRBJ2-7): KAGVTQTPRYLIKTRGQQVTLSCSPISGHRSVSWYQQTPGQGLQFLFEYFSETQRNKGNFPGRFSGRQFSNSRSEMNVSTLELGDSALYLCASSWREGYEQYFGPGTRLTVT.

The V and J genes are TRBV7-6 and TRBJ2-3, with D tentatively TRBD2 (5 bases). Germline values: CDR1 SGHVS, CDR2 FNYEAQ. Trimming left V 3 bases short and J 0 bases short, with 10 bases between. The CDR3 totals 15 residues. The CDR3 protein is CASSFTGSSTDTQYF. The CDR3 DNA follows: TGTGCCAGCAGCTTTACGGGGAGTAGCACAGATACGCAGTATTTT.

This clone was seen more than once but under ten times. The rearrangement uses TRBV6-1 and TRBJ1-2; no reliable D call. This CDR3 is 14 amino acids long. Germline V gives CDR1 MNHNS, CDR2 SASEGT. Between the trimmed V and J ends, which lost 2 bases and 2 bases, there was a span of 9 bases. The CDR3 DNA sequence: TGTGCCAGCAGTGAAAGTGGAGGGAACTATGGCTACACCTTC. It encodes CASSESGGNYGYTF.

V and J are TRBV2 and TRBJ1-5; TRBD1 agrees at 12 bases. The germline CDR1 and CDR2 sequences are SNHLY and FYNNEI. J was trimmed by 7 bases and V by 1 base; bases with no gene match: 8. The CDR3 is 17 residues long. CDR3 region: CASSEVWDRGRRQPQHF. The CDR3 nucleotides are TGTGCCAGCAGTGAAGTATGGGACAGGGGGCGCCGGCAGCCCCAGCATTTT.

The genes are TRBV7-8 and TRBJ1-3; D is ambiguous. Trimming took off 1 base at V and 0 bases at J, with 7 bases between the two ends. The germline V gene has CDR1 SGHVS and CDR2 FQNEAQ. The CDR3 is 15 residues long. This CDR3 reads CASSLVRSSGNTIYF. The CDR3 DNA reads as TGTGCCAGCAGCTTAGTCCGGAGCTCTGGAAACACCATATATTTT.

This chain links TRBV2 with TRBJ2-3, with TRBD2 identical over 8 bases. The trim removed 8 bases at V and 2 bases at J, leaving 15 bases unmatched. The germline V gene has CDR1 SNHLY and CDR2 FYNNEI. The CDR3 runs to 17 residues. CDR3 sequence: CASFGGPTSVPTDTQYF. CDR3 sequence (DNA): TGTGCCAGCTTTGGAGGCCCGACTAGCGTCCCCACAGATACGCAGTATTTT.

V is TRBV6-5 and J is TRBJ1-4; perhaps TRBD1 as D (5 bases). This CDR3 contains 15 residues. Per the germline V gene, CDR1 is MNHEY and CDR2 is SVGAGI. Trimming took 2 bases from V and 7 from J, leaving 14 bases between them. CDR3: CASSYIGGSSEKLFF. The CDR3 DNA reads TGTGCCAGCAGTTACATCGGGGGATCTAGTGAAAAACTGTTTTTT.

The rearrangement joins TRBV5-5 to TRBJ2-7, with 8 bases lining up with TRBD2. This CDR3 has 16 amino acids. The ends lost 2 bases at V and 7 bases at J; junction bases unmatched: 14. Looked up from germline, CDR1 is SGHKS and CDR2 is YYEKEE (reference sequence). CDR3 sequence: CASSLKSGGHPWEQYF. The CDR3 DNA reads TGTGCCAGCAGCTTAAAGAGCGGGGGCCATCCTTGGGAGCAGTACTTC.

The chain recombines TRBV9 with TRBJ2-1; TRBD1 matches at 9 bases. CDR1 and CDR2 from the germline V gene are SGDLS and YYNGEE. The CDR3 is 16 amino acids. With V trimmed by 4 bases and J by 2 bases, 7 bases remained unmatched. The CDR3 DNA follows: TGTGCCAGCAGCACAAACCGGGACAGGGCCTACAATGAGCAGTTCTTC. Translated, it gives CASSTNRDRAYNEQFF.

CDR3 in amino acids: CAWSVGLNGYTF. In DNA, the CDR3 is TGTGCCTGGAGTGTCGGTCTCAATGGCTACACCTTC. The chain combines TRBV30 with TRBJ1-2; no firm D call. There are 12 residues in the CDR3. Germline CDR1 is GTSNPN and CDR2 is SVGIG (reference sequence). Trimming shortened V by 0 bases and J by 6 bases, and 8 bases separated the two germline ends.

The chain's CDR3 is CASGASGSGNTIYF. The DNA of the CDR3 is TGTGCCAGCGGAGCCTCAGGGTCTGGAAACACCATATATTTT. The V gene is TRBV7-9, the J gene TRBJ1-3; maybe TRBD1 (5 bases). The germline V and J ends were trimmed by 8 bases and 1 base, with 12 bases remaining between them. The CDR3 is 14 residues long. Per the germline V gene, CDR1 is SEHNR and CDR2 is FQNEAQ (reference sequence).

The genes are TRBV9 and TRBJ1-2; 9 bases are shared with TRBD1. Germline values: CDR1 SGDLS, CDR2 YYNGEE. The CDR3 loop spans 16 amino acids. The V segment lost 4 bases and the J segment 2 bases; nucleotides outside the gene matches: 9. This CDR3 is CASSRGAGTGNYGYTF. In DNA, the CDR3 is TGTGCCAGCAGCAGAGGGGCAGGGACAGGGAACTATGGCTACACCTTC.

A single count supports this clone. This chain links TRBV27 with TRBJ2-1; 8 nucleotides match TRBD1. Germline V gives CDR1 MNHEY, CDR2 SMNVEV (reference sequence). The CDR3 length is 14 residues. V lost 8 bases, J lost 4 bases, and 7 bases stayed unmatched. CDR3 amino acids: CASGGQGLYNEQFF. In nucleotides, the CDR3 is TGTGCCAGCGGAGGACAGGGCCTTTACAATGAGCAGTTCTTC.